The present T cell receptor beta chain was sequenced within a study of human T cells and chemical hapten exposure. About the study: Slight differences in pooled library volume were the main source of varying TCR yields across samples. Findings of the study overall: With regard to DPC sensitization, TCRs above 1 in 1000 frequency did not change.

Germline CDR1 is SGHTA and CDR2 is FQGNSA. V lost 2 bases and J lost 3, with 14 bases in between. CDR3 length: 15 amino acids. The library tagged each cDNA molecule with unique molecular identifiers. How the authors handled the data: TCRs per sample had a median of about 100,000 and ranged from about 20,000 to 700,000. TCRdb reprocessed the RACE reads with MiXCR, giving one entry per CDR3 protein. V and J calls and clone size were set by TCRdb, not the authors. The table includes some 50,000 distinct CDR3 sequences, 3.5% to 4.5% detected once. This clonotype was recorded many times. What it binds is unknown. The time point is: healthy volunteer bleed at 2 weeks. Total RNA was isolated from unfractionated whole blood.

Sequenced material: whole blood. The TCR was taken from a human donor in good health. Some clones in this sample may be carry-over from other donors' samples. The chain carries TRBV7-2 and TRBJ2-7; D is unresolved. CDR3 residues: CASSLRGNVDYEQYF. The CDR3 DNA follows: TGTGCCAGCAGCTTAAGAGGCAACGTGGACTACGAGCAGTACTTC.